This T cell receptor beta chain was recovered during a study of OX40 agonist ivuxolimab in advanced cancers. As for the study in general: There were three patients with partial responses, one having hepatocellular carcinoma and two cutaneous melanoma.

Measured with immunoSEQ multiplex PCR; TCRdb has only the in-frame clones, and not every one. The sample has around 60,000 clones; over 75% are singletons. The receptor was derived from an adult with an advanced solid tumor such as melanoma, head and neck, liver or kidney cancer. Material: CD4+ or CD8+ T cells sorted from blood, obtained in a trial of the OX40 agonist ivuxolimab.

The chain's CDR3 is CASSLAGATDTQYF. DNA of the CDR3: TGTGCCAGCAGCTTAGCGGGGGCCACAGATACGCAGTATTTT. The V call is TRBV7-2, the J call TRBJ2-3; tentatively, D is TRBD1 (6 bases). Germline V gene data show CDR1 as SGHTA and CDR2 as FQGNSA. The germline V and J ends were trimmed by 0 bases and 2 bases, with 6 bases remaining between them. The CDR3 has 14 residues.